This note documents a single T cell receptor (beta chain) sequence. This record belongs to a study of blood T cell repertoires in COVID-19. The V end lost 3 bases, the J end lost 6 bases, and 14 bases lay between the germline ends. Germline V gives CDR1 MNHNS, CDR2 SASEGT. The CDR3 is made up of 14 amino acids. Generated by immunoSEQ multiplex PCR, the TCRdb table keeps only in-frame clones and is missing some. Found here are a few hundred thousand clones, about 86% of them singletons; the top ten hold just over 7%. This chain joins TRBV6-1 and TRBJ1-1; no reliable D call. The TCR was taken from a woman aged 60-70 years with COVID-19, enrolled during active disease. The source material was peripheral blood. CDR3: CASSETTAYSEAFF. For the CDR3, the DNA is TGTGCCAGCAGTGAGACCACAGCATATTCTGAAGCTTTCTTT.